The T cell receptor beta chain under discussion was sequenced for a study of beta chain features in type 1 diabetes. On the study more broadly: Patients were similar to healthy donors in age and gender (as well as in cell yields).

Study results and limitations: When Type 1 diabetes patients were examined, their TCRB CDR3s proved moderately but significantly shorter in all four CD4+ subsets.

As for this clone: Its specificity is unknown.

The CDR3 runs to 13 residues. V was pared by 2 bases and J by 1 base, with 6 bases between. CDR1 MNHEY and CDR2 SMNVEV come from the germline V gene (reference sequence). Investigators reverse transcribed all isolated RNA, so they sequenced expressed TCRB transcripts. The repertoire was sequenced with immunoSEQ multiplex PCR; TCRdb's copy has only in-frame clones and lacks some. The sample consists of around 600,000 clones, roughly 12% of them appearing once. Sequenced material: naive CD4+ T cells from blood. V gene TRBV27 combines with J gene TRBJ2-7; unclear D gene. The sequence was collected from a man aged 25 to 40 with type 1 diabetes. CDR3 nucleotide sequence: TGTGCCAGCAGTTTAGGCGCTTCCTACGAGCAGTACTTC. Protein sequence: CASSLGASYEQYF.